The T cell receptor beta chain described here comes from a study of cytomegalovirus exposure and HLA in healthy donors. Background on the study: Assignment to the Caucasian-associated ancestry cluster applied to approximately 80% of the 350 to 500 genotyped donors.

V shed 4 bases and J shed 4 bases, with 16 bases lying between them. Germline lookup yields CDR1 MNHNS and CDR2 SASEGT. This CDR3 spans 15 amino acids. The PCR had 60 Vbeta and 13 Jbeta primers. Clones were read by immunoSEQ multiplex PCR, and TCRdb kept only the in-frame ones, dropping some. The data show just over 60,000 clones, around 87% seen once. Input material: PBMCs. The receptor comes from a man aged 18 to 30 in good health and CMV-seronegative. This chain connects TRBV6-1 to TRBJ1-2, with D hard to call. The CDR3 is CASSGYSTDFYGYTF. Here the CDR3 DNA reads TGTGCCAGCAGTGGCTACTCAACAGATTTCTATGGCTACACCTTC.